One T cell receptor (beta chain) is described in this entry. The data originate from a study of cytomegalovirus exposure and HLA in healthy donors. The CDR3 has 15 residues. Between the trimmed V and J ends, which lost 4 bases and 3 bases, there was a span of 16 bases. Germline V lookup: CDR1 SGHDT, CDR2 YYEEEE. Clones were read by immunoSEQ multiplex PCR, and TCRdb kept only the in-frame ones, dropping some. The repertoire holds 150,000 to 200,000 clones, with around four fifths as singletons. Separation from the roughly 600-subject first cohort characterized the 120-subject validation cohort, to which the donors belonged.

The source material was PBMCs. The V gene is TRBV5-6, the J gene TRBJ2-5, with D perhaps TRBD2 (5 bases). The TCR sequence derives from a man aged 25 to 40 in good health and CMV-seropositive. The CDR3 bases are TGTGCCAGCAGCGCTGAGGCTGAGGGCAAAGAGACCCAGTACTTC. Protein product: CASSAEAEGKETQYF.